This TCR beta chain was captured in a study of a mutant IDH1 vaccine in newly diagnosed glioma. Study as a whole: Most had both radiotherapy and temozolomide beforehand; others had only one.

Measured with immunoSEQ multiplex PCR; TCRdb has only the in-frame clones, and not every one. The top ten clones hold 20% to 25% of a sample with 30,000 to 35,000 clones, almost 90% of them seen once. In regard to this clone: Its antigen is as yet unknown.

The sample's time point: week 11, during vaccination. In the vaccine, a single dose held 300 ug of the mutant IDH1 20-mer peptide, along with topical imiquimod. Per germline, CDR1 LGHNA and CDR2 YSLEER. CDR3 length: 16 residues. V was trimmed by 0 bases and J by 5 bases, leaving 14 bases between them. The source was PBMCs, collected from a glioma patient whose treatment included an IDH1 peptide vaccine. This TCR came from a man aged 18 to 30 with glioma. This chain joins TRBV4-3 and TRBJ2-1; D is perhaps TRBD1 (5 bases). CDR3 protein: CASSQDWGPVDNEQFF. The DNA of the CDR3 is TGCGCCAGCAGCCAAGATTGGGGCCCAGTTGACAATGAGCAGTTCTTC.